The 29 T cell receptor beta chains reported below all come from one sample, sequenced in a study of blood T cells in healthy people across ages. A sample-barcoded 5' primer and a J-beta primer mix were used in a second PCR of roughly 7 to 12 cycles. MiXCR, run by TCRdb on the 5' RACE reads, gives a single entry per CDR3 protein. The table records approximately 810,000 distinct CDR3 sequences, under 40% of them present only once. The specimen sequenced was blood. The source of these receptors is a man between 18 and 29 years old in good health.

This clonotype came up once. The V and J genes are TRBV12-3 or TRBV12-4 and TRBJ2-3; 9 bases fit TRBD1. The CDR3 is made up of 16 amino acids. Trimming removed 5 bases from V and 0 bases from J; junction bases left unmatched: 6. The chain's CDR3 is CASSGRDRVSTDTQYF. As DNA, the CDR3 is TGTGCCAGCAGTGGACGGGACAGGGTGAGCACAGATACGCAGTATTTT.

The chain uses TRBV6-5 and TRBJ2-1; the D gene is possibly TRBD1 (5 bases). Per germline, CDR1 MNHEY and CDR2 SVGAGI. The CDR3 spans 13 residues. Trimming took 2 bases from V and 13 from J, leaving 15 bases between them. The CDR3 region is CASSYRGFETQFF. Written as DNA, the CDR3 is TGTGCCAGCAGTTACAGGGGTTTCGAGACCCAGTTCTTC.

This chain connects TRBV7-9 to TRBJ1-2, with D hard to call. The V gene lost 1 base and the J gene lost 1 base, with 7 bases spanning the gap. This CDR3 is 14 amino acids long. The V gene's germline CDR1 is SEHNR and CDR2 FQNEAQ (reference sequence). CDR3 DNA sequence: TGTGCCAGCAGCTTAGATGGGATTAACTATGGCTACACCTTC. Protein sequence: CASSLDGINYGYTF.

This clonotype occurred many times. The chain recombines TRBV20-1 with TRBJ2-6; D perhaps matches TRBD1 (5 bases). Trimming took off 8 bases at V and 4 bases at J, with 12 bases between the two ends. The CDR3 has 13 residues. Germline lookup yields CDR1 DFQATT and CDR2 SNEGSKA (reference sequence). CDR3 in DNA: TGCAGTTCGCAGGGATCCGGGGCCAACGTCCTGACTTTC. It yields the protein CSSQGSGANVLTF.

V is TRBV7-2 and J is TRBJ2-7, with 7 bases identical to TRBD2. This CDR3 spans 15 amino acids. V was pared by 5 bases and J by 12 bases, with 19 bases of the junction left unmatched. Germline V gene sequence: CDR1 SGHTA, CDR2 FQGNSA. The CDR3 bases are TGTGCCAGCAGCGATGGGACTACTCGCGGAGAGACCCGGTACTTC. This sequence encodes CASSDGTTRGETRYF.

CDR3: CASSQESSSGGVNEQYF. CDR3 nucleotide sequence: TGCGCCAGCAGCCAAGAATCATCTAGCGGGGGGGTTAATGAGCAGTACTTC. The chain joins TRBV4-3 to TRBJ2-1; TRBD2 aligns across 12 bases. The assigned J gene may be wrong: the sequence end matches TRBJ2-7 better. CDR1 and CDR2 from the germline V gene are LGHNA and YSLEER. The CDR3 length is 17 residues.

This clonotype has more than one count but fewer than ten. The chain combines TRBV7-9 with TRBJ2-7, with D possibly being TRBD1 (5 bases). Per germline, CDR1 SEHNR and CDR2 FQNEAQ (reference sequence). The CDR3 has 13 residues. With 4 bases removed from V and 0 bases from J, the gap between germline ends came to 7 bases. The CDR3 DNA sequence: TGTGCCAGCAGCTGGGGCAACTCCTACGAGCAGTACTTC. Translating it yields CASSWGNSYEQYF.

A few counts support this clonotype. The rearrangement uses TRBV3-1 and TRBJ2-1; TRBD1 or TRBD2 may be the D gene (5 bases each). Germline CDR1 is LGHDT and CDR2 is YNNKEL (reference sequence). The V and J ends lost 3 bases and 10 bases respectively, with 13 bases between them. This CDR3 is built from 13 residues. DNA of the CDR3: TGTGCCAGCAGCCATTTGGGGGTCGGAGAGCAGTTCTTC. The encoded protein is CASSHLGVGEQFF.

This clonotype was detected only a few times. V gene TRBV4-1 combines with J gene TRBJ2-1, with 9 bases fitting TRBD2. Trimming cost V 4 bases and J 0 bases; bases outside gene matches: 7. The CDR3 is 17 residues long. Germline CDR1 MGHRA, CDR2 YSYEKL. As DNA, the CDR3 is TGCGCCAGCAGCCTTGGACTAGCGAGGGGCTCCTACAATGAGCAGTTCTTC. Translating it yields CASSLGLARGSYNEQFF.

This clonotype was seen only a few times. The chain employs TRBV6-5 and TRBJ1-4, with D unclear. This CDR3 has 13 amino acids. Trimming stripped 2 bases from V and 8 bases from J, with 9 bases between. Germline lookup yields CDR1 MNHEY and CDR2 SVGAGI. The DNA of the CDR3 is TGTGCCAGCAGTTACAGTCGTGGAGAAAAACTGTTTTTT. Protein: CASSYSRGEKLFF.

The rearrangement uses TRBV12-3 or TRBV12-4 and TRBJ1-2; 10 bases are a match to TRBD1. The V gene end was trimmed by 7 bases and the J gene end by 2 bases; junction bases not matched to a gene: 4. The CDR3 is 14 amino acids. The CDR3 nucleotides are TGTGCCAGCACCTTGACAGGGGGCAACTATGGCTACACCTTC. Amino acid sequence: CASTLTGGNYGYTF.

This clonotype has more than one count but fewer than ten. The rearrangement joins TRBV12-3 or TRBV12-4 to TRBJ1-1, with TRBD1 as a possible D gene (5 bases). The CDR3 covers 15 residues. Trimming removed 6 bases from V and 1 base from J, with 15 bases in between. The CDR3 reads CASRPATVSNTEAFF. For the CDR3, the DNA is TGTGCCAGCAGACCCGCGACAGTATCGAACACTGAAGCTTTCTTT.

V is TRBV7-2 and J is TRBJ1-1; D remains unclear. The CDR3 is 16 amino acids. V lost 1 base and J 1 base, leaving 13 bases between the germline ends. Germline CDR1 SGHTA, CDR2 FQGNSA. CDR3 loop: CASSLGSNSGNTEAFF. CDR3 in DNA: TGTGCCAGCAGCTTAGGTTCTAACAGTGGGAACACTGAAGCTTTCTTT. The full variable domain, in which reference TRBV7-2 and TRBJ1-1 provide the parts outside the CDR3, is GAGVSQSPSNKVTEKGKDVELRCDPISGHTALYWYRQSLGQGLEFLIYFQGNSAPDKSGLPSDRFSAERTGGSVSTLTIQRTQQEDSAVYLCASSLGSNSGNTEAFFGQGTRLTVV.

The V and J genes are TRBV5-5 and TRBJ1-1; 9 nucleotides align to TRBD1. The V and J ends lost 5 bases and 1 base, in that order; junction bases with no gene match: 9. This CDR3 has 16 amino acids. Germline V gene lookup returns CDR1 SGHKS and CDR2 YYEKEE (reference sequence). CDR3 region: CASREGTGWSNTEAFF. The CDR3 coding sequence is TGTGCCAGCAGGGAAGGGACAGGGTGGTCGAACACTGAAGCTTTCTTT.

J is TRBJ2-7 and V is TRBV7-2; 9 bases are a match to TRBD2. The DNA end lines up better with TRBJ2-5; the J call may be wrong. This CDR3 comprises 14 residues. Germline CDR1 reads SGHTA; CDR2 reads FQGNSA. The CDR3 DNA is TGTGCCAGCAGCTTGGCTAGCGGGGCCCCGACCCAGTACTTC. This codes for CASSLASGAPTQYF.

A note on this clonotype: This clone may be a read error of a much larger clone one base away. The chain links TRBV7-9 to TRBJ2-4; unclear D gene. V lost 5 bases to trimming and J lost 1 base, with 12 bases between them. Germline V gene sequence: CDR1 SEHNR, CDR2 FQNEAQ (reference sequence). The CDR3 runs to 15 residues. CDR3 loop: CASSASVHAKNIQYF. The CDR3 DNA reads TGTGCCAGCAGCGCCTCGGTTCATGCCAAAAACATTCAGTACTTC.

This clonotype was seen only once. This chain joins TRBV20-1 and TRBJ2-7, with a possible D match to TRBD2 (5 bases). The germline V gene has CDR1 DFQATT and CDR2 SNEGSKA (reference sequence). The CDR3 has 14 amino acids. The ends were cut back, 0 bases at V and 0 bases at J, with 9 bases in the middle. The CDR3 here is CSARDLATSYEQYF. The CDR3 DNA follows: TGCAGTGCTAGAGATCTAGCTACCTCCTACGAGCAGTACTTC.

J is TRBJ1-6 and V is TRBV3-1, with D possibly matching TRBD1 (5 bases). Trimming removed 4 bases from V and 5 bases from J, with 12 bases in between. Per germline, CDR1 LGHDT and CDR2 YNNKEL (reference sequence). The CDR3 runs 15 residues. The CDR3 spells CASSPTGPDNSPLHF. As DNA, the CDR3 is TGTGCCAGCAGCCCCACGGGGCCGGATAATTCACCCCTCCACTTT.

V usage is TRBV4-3 and J usage is TRBJ2-3; D not certain. CDR3 size: 13 residues. Germline V gene sequence: CDR1 LGHNA, CDR2 YSLEER. V lost 0 bases and J lost 7, with 8 bases in between. The CDR3 spells CASSQESYHTQYF. The CDR3 DNA follows: TGCGCCAGCAGCCAAGAAAGCTACCATACGCAGTATTTT.

The chain uses TRBV5-1 and TRBJ2-3; 11 bases align to TRBD2. Germline CDR1 and CDR2: SGHRS and YFSETQ. The junction had 5 bases not matched to a gene; V was cut back by 0 bases and J by 2 bases. CDR3 length: 17 amino acids. CDR3 amino acids: CASSLAKTSGVTDTQYF. The DNA of the CDR3 is TGCGCCAGCAGCTTGGCAAAGACTAGCGGGGTCACAGATACGCAGTATTTT.

This clonotype was picked up a small number of times. This chain links TRBV27 with TRBJ1-1, with a tentative D call TRBD1 (5 bases). The CDR3 contains 15 residues. CDR1 is MNHEY and CDR2 is SMNVEV in the germline V gene (reference sequence). The V gene lost 5 bases and the J gene lost 3 bases, with 16 bases spanning the gap. The CDR3 DNA follows: TGTGCCAGCAGTCTGTACTTGGGGGAGGACACTGAAGCTTTCTTT. Amino acids: CASSLYLGEDTEAFF.

The chain employs TRBV29-1 and TRBJ2-7, with TRBD1 identical over 8 bases. The germline V gene encodes CDR1 SQVTM and CDR2 ANQGSEA. The CDR3 consists of 14 residues. V lost 5 bases and J lost 2; bases outside the gene matches: 8. CDR3 bases: TGCAGCGTTCGCGGCGGACAGGGCACCTACGAGCAGTACTTC. Its translation: CSVRGGQGTYEQYF.

The chain uses TRBV29-1 and TRBJ2-3, with TRBD1 matching over 10 bases. CDR1 is SQVTM and CDR2 is ANQGSEA in the germline V gene. The CDR3 runs to 15 residues. Trimming took 6 bases from V and 5 from J; bases not matched to a gene: 11. The CDR3 DNA reads as TGCAGCGTAGCAACGGGACAGGGGACGGGAGATACGCAGTATTTT. Translation: CSVATGQGTGDTQYF.

This clonotype was counted many times. The CDR3 loop is CASSPGLAQETQYF. As DNA, the CDR3 is TGTGCCAGCAGCCCGGGACTCGCCCAAGAGACCCAGTACTTC. The rearrangement links TRBV7-9 to TRBJ2-5, with a possible D match to TRBD2 (6 bases). Deletions cut 5 bases from V and 1 base from J, with 11 bases between. The CDR3 sequence is 14 residues long. Germline CDR1 and CDR2: SEHNR and FQNEAQ (reference sequence).

The CDR3: CASSLTGDRGGFYSGANVLTF. CDR3 nucleotides: TGTGCCAGCAGCTTAACCGGTGACAGGGGAGGATTCTACTCTGGGGCCAACGTCCTGACTTTC. V gene TRBV11-2 combines with J gene TRBJ2-6; TRBD1 agrees at 8 bases. In germline, CDR1 is SGHAT, CDR2 FQNNGV. V lost 2 bases and J lost 0; bases outside the gene matches: 15. The length of the CDR3 is 21 residues.

For the CDR3, the DNA is TGCGCCAGCAGCCGACTGGGTCTAAACGGGTCACCCCTCCACTTT. It yields the protein CASSRLGLNGSPLHF. The genes are TRBV4-1 and TRBJ1-6, with no clear D. V was pared by 4 bases and J by 10 bases, with 17 bases between. CDR3 size: 15 residues. CDR1 and CDR2 from the germline V gene are MGHRA and YSYEKL.

The table lists this clonotype with a few counts. The chain recombines TRBV5-1 with TRBJ2-2, with TRBD1 identical over 7 bases. Per the germline V gene, CDR1 is SGHRS and CDR2 is YFSETQ. The CDR3 covers 16 residues. The V segment lost 5 bases and the J segment 4 bases; nucleotides outside the gene matches: 11. The CDR3 DNA reads TGCGCCAGCAGGCCTAACAGGGGATTAAGCACCGGGGAGCTGTTTTTT. This encodes CASRPNRGLSTGELFF.

This rearrangement joins TRBV7-2 to TRBJ2-5; 7 nucleotides match TRBD2. The CDR3 contains 15 residues. V was pared by 0 bases and J by 0 bases, with 1 base of the junction left unmatched. Germline V gene sequence: CDR1 SGHTA, CDR2 FQGNSA. CDR3 loop: CASSLAGRYQETQYF. CDR3 nucleotide sequence: TGTGCCAGCAGCTTAGCCGGGAGGTACCAAGAGACCCAGTACTTC.

The rearrangement uses TRBV18 and TRBJ1-3, with D unclear. Germline values: CDR1 KGHSH, CDR2 LQKENI. CDR3 size: 14 residues. Deletions cut 8 bases from V and 4 bases from J, with 15 bases between. Written as DNA, the CDR3 is TGTGCCAGCACCGACGGGAGGTCGGGAAACACCATATATTTT. This translates into CASTDGRSGNTIYF.